This TCR beta chain originates from a study of cytomegalovirus exposure and HLA in healthy donors. PCR employed 60 Vbeta and 13 Jbeta primers. Data came from immunoSEQ multiplex PCR; TCRdb stores just in-frame clones and leaves some out. Of 90,000 to 110,000 clones listed, around four fifths are singletons. The CDR3 covers 13 residues. Trimming removed 1 base at V and 6 bases at J, with 7 bases between. Germline CDR1 MGHDK, CDR2 SYGVNS. What was sequenced was PBMCs. The chain joins TRBV25-1 to TRBJ2-1; tentatively, D is TRBD2 (5 bases). The clonotype originates from a woman aged 50 to 65 in good health and CMV-seropositive. CDR3 amino acids: CASSELGVNEQFF. The DNA for the CDR3 is TGTGCCAGCAGTGAATTGGGAGTCAATGAGCAGTTCTTC.